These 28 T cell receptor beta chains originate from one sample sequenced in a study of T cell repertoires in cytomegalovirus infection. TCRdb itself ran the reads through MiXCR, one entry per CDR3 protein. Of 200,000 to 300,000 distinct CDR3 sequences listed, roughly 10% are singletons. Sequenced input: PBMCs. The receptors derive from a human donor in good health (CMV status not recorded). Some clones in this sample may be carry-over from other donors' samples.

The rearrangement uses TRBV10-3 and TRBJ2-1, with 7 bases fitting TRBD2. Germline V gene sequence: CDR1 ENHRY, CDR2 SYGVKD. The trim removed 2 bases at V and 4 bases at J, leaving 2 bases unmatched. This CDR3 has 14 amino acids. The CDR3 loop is CAISEGGGYNEQFF. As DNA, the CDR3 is TGTGCCATCAGTGAGGGCGGGGGATACAATGAGCAGTTCTTC.

CDR3 coding DNA: TGTGCCAGCACCCCCGAGTGGAGGGGAGCTGAAGCTTTCTTT. This codes for CASTPEWRGAEAFF. The rearrangement uses TRBV6-2 or TRBV6-3 and TRBJ1-1; weak D call: TRBD1 (5 bases). The CDR3 contains 14 residues. The V and J ends lost 7 bases and 6 bases respectively, with 18 bases between them. Germline CDR1 and CDR2: MNHEY and SVGEGT.

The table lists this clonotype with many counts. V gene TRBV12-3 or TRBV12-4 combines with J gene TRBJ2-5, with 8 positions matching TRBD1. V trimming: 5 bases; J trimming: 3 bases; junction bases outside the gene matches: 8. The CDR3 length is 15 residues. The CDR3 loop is CASSRVSGGEETQYF. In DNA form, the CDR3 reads TGTGCCAGCAGTAGGGTGTCAGGGGGCGAAGAGACCCAGTACTTC.

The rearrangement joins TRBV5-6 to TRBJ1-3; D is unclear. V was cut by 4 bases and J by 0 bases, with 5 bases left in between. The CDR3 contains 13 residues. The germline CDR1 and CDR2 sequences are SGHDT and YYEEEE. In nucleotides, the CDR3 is TGTGCCAGCAGCCCCGTCTCTGGAAACACCATATATTTT. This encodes CASSPVSGNTIYF.

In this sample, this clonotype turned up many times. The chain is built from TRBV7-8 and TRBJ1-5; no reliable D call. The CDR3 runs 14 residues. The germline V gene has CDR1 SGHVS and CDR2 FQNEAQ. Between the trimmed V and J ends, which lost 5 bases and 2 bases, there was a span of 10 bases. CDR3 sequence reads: CASSDQSGNQPQHF. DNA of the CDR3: TGTGCCAGCAGCGACCAGAGCGGCAATCAGCCCCAGCATTTT. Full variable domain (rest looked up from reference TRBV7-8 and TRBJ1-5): GAGVSQSPRYKVAKRGQDVALRCDPISGHVSLFWYQQALGQGPEFLTYFQNEAQLDKSGLPSDRFFAERPEGSVSTLKIQRTQQEDSAVYLCASSDQSGNQPQHFGDGTRLSIL.

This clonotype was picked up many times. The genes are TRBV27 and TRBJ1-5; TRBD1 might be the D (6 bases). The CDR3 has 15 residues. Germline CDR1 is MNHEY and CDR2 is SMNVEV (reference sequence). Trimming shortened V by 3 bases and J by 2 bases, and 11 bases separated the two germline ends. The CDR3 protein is CASSFQGMGNQPQHF. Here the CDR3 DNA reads TGTGCCAGCAGTTTCCAGGGGATGGGCAATCAGCCCCAGCATTTT.

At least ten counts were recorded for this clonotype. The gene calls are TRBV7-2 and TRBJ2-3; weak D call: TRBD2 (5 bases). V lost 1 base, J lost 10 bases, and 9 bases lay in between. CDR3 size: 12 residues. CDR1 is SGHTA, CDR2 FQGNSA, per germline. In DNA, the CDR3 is TGTGCCAGCAGCTTAGTCGGGATGGCGCAGTATTTT. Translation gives CASSLVGMAQYF.

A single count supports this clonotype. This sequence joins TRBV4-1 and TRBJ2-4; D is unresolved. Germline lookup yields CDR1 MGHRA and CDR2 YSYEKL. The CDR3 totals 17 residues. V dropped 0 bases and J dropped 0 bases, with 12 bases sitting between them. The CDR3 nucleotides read TGCGCCAGCAGCCAAGATCGTCGCACGCTAGCCAAAAACATTCAGTACTTC. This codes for CASSQDRRTLAKNIQYF.

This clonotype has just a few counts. CDR3 residues: CASIRSGSNNEQFF. The CDR3 DNA is TGTGCCAGCATTCGTAGCGGGAGCAACAATGAGCAGTTCTTC. V usage is TRBV6-2 or TRBV6-3 and J usage is TRBJ2-1; 9 positions match TRBD2. V shed 7 bases and J 5 bases; nucleotides not matched to a gene: 6. This CDR3 contains 14 residues. Germline V gene sequence: CDR1 MNHEY, CDR2 SVGEGT.

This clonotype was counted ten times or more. The CDR3 DNA reads as TGTGCCAGCAGCTTAACCCAGAACACTGAAGCTTTCTTT. As protein: CASSLTQNTEAFF. The chain carries TRBV11-3 and TRBJ1-1; D is uncertain. The V end lost 2 bases, the J end lost 1 base, and 5 bases lay between the germline ends. There are 13 residues in the CDR3. Germline V gives CDR1 SGHNT, CDR2 YENEEA.

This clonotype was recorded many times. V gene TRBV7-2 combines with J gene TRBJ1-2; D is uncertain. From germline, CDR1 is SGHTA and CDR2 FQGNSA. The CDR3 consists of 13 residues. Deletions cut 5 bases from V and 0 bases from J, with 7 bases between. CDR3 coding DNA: TGTGCCAGCAGCCCACAGACTAACTATGGCTACACCTTC. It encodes CASSPQTNYGYTF.

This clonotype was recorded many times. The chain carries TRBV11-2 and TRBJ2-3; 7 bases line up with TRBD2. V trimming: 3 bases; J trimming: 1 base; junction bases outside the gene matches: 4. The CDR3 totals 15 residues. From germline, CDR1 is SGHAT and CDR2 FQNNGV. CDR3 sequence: CASSLGRARTDTQYF. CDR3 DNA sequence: TGTGCCAGCAGCTTGGGGAGGGCCCGCACAGATACGCAGTATTTT.

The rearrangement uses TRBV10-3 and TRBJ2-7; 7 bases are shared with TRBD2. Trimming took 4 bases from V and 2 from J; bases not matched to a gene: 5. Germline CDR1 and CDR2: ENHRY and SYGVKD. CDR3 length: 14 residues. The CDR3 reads CAISAATSPYEQYF. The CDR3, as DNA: TGTGCCATCAGTGCCGCGACTAGCCCCTACGAGCAGTACTTC.

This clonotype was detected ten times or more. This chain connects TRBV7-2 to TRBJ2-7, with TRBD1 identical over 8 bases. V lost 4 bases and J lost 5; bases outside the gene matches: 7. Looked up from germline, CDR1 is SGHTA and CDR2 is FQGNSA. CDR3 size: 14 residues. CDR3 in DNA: TGTGCCAGCAGCTACCGACAGGGGATTGACGAGCAGTACTTC. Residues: CASSYRQGIDEQYF.

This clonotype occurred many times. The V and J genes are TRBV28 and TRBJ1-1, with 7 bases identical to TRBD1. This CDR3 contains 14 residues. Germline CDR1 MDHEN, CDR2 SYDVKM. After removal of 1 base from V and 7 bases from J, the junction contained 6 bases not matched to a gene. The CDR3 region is CASSLYRGRFEAFF. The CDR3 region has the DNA TGTGCCAGCAGTTTATACAGGGGCAGGTTTGAAGCTTTCTTT.

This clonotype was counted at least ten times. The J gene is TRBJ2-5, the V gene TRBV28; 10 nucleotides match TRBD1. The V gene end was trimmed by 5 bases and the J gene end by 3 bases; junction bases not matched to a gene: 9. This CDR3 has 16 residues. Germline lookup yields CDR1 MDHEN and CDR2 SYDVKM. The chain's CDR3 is CASSQGDRGLEETQYF. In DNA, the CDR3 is TGTGCCAGCAGTCAAGGGGACAGGGGCCTCGAAGAGACCCAGTACTTC.

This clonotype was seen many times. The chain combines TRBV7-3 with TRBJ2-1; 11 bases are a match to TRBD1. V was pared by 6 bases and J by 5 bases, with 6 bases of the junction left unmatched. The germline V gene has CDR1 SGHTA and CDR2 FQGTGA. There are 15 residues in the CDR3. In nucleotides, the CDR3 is TGTGCCAGCAGTTACGGACAGGGGGCCCACAATGAGCAGTTCTTC. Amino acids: CASSYGQGAHNEQFF. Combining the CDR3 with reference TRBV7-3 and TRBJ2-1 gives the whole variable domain GAGVSQTPSNKVTEKGKYVELRCDPISGHTALYWYRQSLGQGPEFLIYFQGTGAADDSGLPNDRFFAVRPEGSVSTLKIQRTERGDSAVYLCASSYGQGAHNEQFFGPGTRLTVL.

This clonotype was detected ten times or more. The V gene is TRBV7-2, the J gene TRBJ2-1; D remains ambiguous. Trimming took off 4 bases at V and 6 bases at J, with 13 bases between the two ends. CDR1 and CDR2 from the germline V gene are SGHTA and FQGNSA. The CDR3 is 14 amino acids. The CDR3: CASSSWFAVNEQFF. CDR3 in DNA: TGTGCCAGCAGCTCGTGGTTCGCCGTCAATGAGCAGTTCTTC.

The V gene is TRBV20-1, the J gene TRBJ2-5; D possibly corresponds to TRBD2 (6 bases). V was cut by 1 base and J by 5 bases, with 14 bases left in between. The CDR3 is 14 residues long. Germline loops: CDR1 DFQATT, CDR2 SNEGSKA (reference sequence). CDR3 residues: CSARARGSGETQYF. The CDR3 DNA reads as TGCAGTGCTAGAGCGCGGGGATCCGGGGAGACCCAGTACTTC.

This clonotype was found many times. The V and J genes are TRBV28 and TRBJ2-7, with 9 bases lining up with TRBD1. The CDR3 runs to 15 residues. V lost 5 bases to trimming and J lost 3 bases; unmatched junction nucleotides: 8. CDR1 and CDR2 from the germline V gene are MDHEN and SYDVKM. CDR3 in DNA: TGTGCCAGCAGTCGGACCGGGACAGGGAGCTACGAGCAGTACTTC. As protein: CASSRTGTGSYEQYF.

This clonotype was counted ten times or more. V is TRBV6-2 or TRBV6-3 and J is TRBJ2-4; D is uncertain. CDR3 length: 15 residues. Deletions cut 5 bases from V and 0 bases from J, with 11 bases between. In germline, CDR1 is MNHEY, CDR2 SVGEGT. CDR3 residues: CASSPNNLAKNIQYF. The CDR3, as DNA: TGTGCCAGCAGTCCCAACAATCTAGCCAAAAACATTCAGTACTTC.

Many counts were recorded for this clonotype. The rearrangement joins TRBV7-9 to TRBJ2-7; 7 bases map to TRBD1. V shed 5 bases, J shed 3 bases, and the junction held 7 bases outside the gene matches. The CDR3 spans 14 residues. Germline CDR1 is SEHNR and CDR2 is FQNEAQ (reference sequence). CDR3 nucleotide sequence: TGTGCCAGCAGCACCCGCGGACAGGACTACGAGCAGTACTTC. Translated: CASSTRGQDYEQYF.

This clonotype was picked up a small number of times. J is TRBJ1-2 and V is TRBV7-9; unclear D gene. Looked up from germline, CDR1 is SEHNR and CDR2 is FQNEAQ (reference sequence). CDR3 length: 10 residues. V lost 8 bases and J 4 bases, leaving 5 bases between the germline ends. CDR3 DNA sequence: TGTGCCAGCGGCCTCTATGGCTACACCTTC. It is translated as CASGLYGYTF.

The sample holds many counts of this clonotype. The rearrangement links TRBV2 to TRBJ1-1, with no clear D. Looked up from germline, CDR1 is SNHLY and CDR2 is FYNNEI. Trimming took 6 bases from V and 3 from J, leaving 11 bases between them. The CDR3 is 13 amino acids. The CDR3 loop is CASRQEGDTEAFF. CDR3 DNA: TGTGCCAGCAGACAAGAGGGTGACACTGAAGCTTTCTTT.

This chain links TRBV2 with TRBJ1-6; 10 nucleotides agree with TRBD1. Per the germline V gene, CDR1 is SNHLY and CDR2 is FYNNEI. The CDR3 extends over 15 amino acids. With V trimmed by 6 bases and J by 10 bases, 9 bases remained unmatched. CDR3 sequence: CASRSGTGELSPLHF. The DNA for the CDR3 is TGTGCCAGCAGATCCGGGACAGGGGAACTCTCACCCCTCCACTTT.

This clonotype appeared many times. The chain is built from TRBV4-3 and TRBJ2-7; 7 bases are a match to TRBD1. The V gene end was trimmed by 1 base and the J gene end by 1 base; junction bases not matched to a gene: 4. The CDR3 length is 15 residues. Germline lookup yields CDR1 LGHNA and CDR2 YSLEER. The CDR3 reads CASSQGRQGSYEQYF. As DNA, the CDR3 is TGCGCCAGCAGCCAAGGGAGACAGGGTTCCTACGAGCAGTACTTC.

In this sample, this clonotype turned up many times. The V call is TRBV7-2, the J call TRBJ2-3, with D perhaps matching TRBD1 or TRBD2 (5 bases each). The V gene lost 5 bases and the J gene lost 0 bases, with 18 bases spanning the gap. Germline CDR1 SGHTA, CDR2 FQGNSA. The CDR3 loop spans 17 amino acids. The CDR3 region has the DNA TGTGCCAGCAGCACCGGTCGTAGGGGACCTAGCACAGATACGCAGTATTTT. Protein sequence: CASSTGRRGPSTDTQYF.

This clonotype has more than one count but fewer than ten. This CDR3 is CASTRGSQETQYF. For the CDR3, the DNA is TGTGCCAGTACCAGGGGGAGTCAAGAGACCCAGTACTTC. The J gene is TRBJ2-5, the V gene TRBV19; 7 bases are a match to TRBD1. The length of the CDR3 is 13 residues. Trimming at V came to 7 bases and at J to 2 bases, leaving 4 bases not matched to a gene. CDR1 LNHDA and CDR2 SQIVND come from the germline V gene (reference sequence).